Reported below is one T cell receptor beta chain. TCRdb keeps only in-frame clones here, not all; method: immunoSEQ multiplex PCR. This table has roughly 32,000 clones, about 90% appearing once. The record originates from a study of T cell changes during pregnancy in multiple sclerosis. Germline V gene sequence: CDR1 SGHTA, CDR2 FQGTGA. The CDR3 runs to 16 residues. Trimming pared 1 base from V and 2 bases from J, leaving 11 bases between. This rearrangement joins TRBV7-3 to TRBJ2-2; possible D gene TRBD2, 7 bases. This clonotype was obtained from a female donor with multiple sclerosis, enrolled in a pregnancy study. The sequences come from CD8+ T cells from peripheral blood mononuclear cells, collected in the third trimester of pregnancy. Here the CDR3 reads CASSLNGGGNTGELFF. CDR3 in DNA: TGTGCCAGCAGCTTAAATGGCGGGGGCAACACCGGGGAGCTGTTTTTT.